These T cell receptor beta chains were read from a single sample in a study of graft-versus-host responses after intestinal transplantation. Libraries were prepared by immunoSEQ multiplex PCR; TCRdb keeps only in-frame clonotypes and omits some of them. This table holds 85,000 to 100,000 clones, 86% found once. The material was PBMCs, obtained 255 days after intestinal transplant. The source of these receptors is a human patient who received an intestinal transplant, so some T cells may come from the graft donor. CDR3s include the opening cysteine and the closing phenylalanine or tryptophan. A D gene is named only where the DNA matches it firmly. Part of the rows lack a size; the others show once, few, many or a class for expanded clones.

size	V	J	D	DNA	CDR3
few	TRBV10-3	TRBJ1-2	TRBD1	TGTGCCATCCTTCGGACAGGGGCGGAAGGTGGCTACACCTTC	CAILRTGAEGGYTF
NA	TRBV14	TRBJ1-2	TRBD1	TGTGCCAGCGCCGACAGGGGAAACTATGGCTACACCTTC	CASADRGNYGYTF
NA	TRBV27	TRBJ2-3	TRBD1	TGTGCCAGCAGTTGGACAGGGGGCGCGGATACGCAGTATTTT	CASSWTGGADTQYF
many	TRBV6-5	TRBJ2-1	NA	TGTGCCAGCAGAATCTACAATGAGCAGTTCTTC	CASRIYNEQFF
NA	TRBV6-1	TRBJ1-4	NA	TGTGCCAGCAGTGAATTGACAGCGAATGAAAAACTGTTTTTT	CASSELTANEKLFF
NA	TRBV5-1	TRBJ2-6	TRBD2	TGCGCCAGCAGCACAACCGGGACTAGCGGGGAAGGGGCCGGGGCCAACGTCCTGACTTTC	CASSTTGTSGEGAGANVLTF
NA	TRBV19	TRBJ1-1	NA	TGTGCCACCCTCCTTGGGACCTTACGACTCACTGAAGCTTTCTTT	CATLLGTLRLTEAFF
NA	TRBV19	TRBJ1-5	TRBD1	TGTGGGGCAGGGGGTTTTCAGCCCCAGCATTTT	CGAGGFQPQHF
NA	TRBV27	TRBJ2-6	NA	TGTGCCAGCAGTTTATTGCCTGGACCTGTCACCTCTGGGGCCAACGTCCTGACTTTC	CASSLLPGPVTSGANVLTF
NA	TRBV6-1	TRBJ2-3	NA	TGTGCCAGCAGGCCGGGACACCATAAGGCAGATACGCAGTATTTT	CASRPGHHKADTQYF
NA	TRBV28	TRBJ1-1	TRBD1	TGTGCCAGCAGTGACAGGGGGACCACTGAAGCTTTCTTT	CASSDRGTTEAFF
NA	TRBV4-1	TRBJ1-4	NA	TGCGCCAGCAGCCACGCTAGACAGGCCCTCCGACAACAAGATAATGAAAAACTGTTTTTT	CASSHARQALRQQDNEKLFF
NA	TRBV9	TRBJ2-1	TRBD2	TGTGCCAGCAGCGTAGCTTTAGGGGGGACTAGCGGGTTAACCTACAATGAGCAGTTCTTC	CASSVALGGTSGLTYNEQFF
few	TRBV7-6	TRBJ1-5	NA	TGTGCCAGCAGCCACGGGGCTGGCGGTCAGCCCCAGCATTTT	CASSHGAGGQPQHF
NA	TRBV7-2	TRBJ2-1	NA	TGTGCCAGCAGACTCCAAACCAATGAGCAGTTCTTC	CASRLQTNEQFF
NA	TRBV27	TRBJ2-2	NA	TGTGCCACCACGAACACCGGGGAGCTGTTTTTT	CATTNTGELFF
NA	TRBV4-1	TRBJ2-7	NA	TGCGCCAGCAGCCAAGGTAACGAGCAGTACTTC	CASSQGNEQYF
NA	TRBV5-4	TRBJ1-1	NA	TGTGCCAGCAGCTTGGGTCAGGGAAGGGGTGAAGCTTTCTTT	CASSLGQGRGEAFF
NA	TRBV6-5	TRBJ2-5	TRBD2	TGTGCCAGCAGTTACTCTGGGGACAGCGGGAGGGCCCGTTACTTC	CASSYSGDSGRARYF
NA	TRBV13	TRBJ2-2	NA	TGTGCCAGCAGTATGCTGACAGTAAACACCGGGGAGCTGTTTTTT	CASSMLTVNTGELFF
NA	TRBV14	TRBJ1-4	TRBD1	TGTGCCAGCAGCGGAAACCAGGGGGATCGGGAAAAACTGTTTTTT	CASSGNQGDREKLFF
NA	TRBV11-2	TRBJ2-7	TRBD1	TGTGCCAGCAGCTGGGAAGGACAGGGAGACTACGAGCAGTACTTC	CASSWEGQGDYEQYF
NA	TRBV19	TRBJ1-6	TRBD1	TGTGCCAGTAGCATAAACGGACAGGGAAATTCACCCCTCCACTTT	CASSINGQGNSPLHF
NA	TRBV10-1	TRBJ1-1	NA	TGCGCCAGCAGTGCAACACCAGGATTCACTGAAGCTTTCTTT	CASSATPGFTEAFF
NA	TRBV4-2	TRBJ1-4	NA	TGTGCCAGCAGCCAAGGTGCCGGGGCCCCGCCCGGGGTTTTT	CASSQGAGAPPGVF
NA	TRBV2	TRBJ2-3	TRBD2	TGTGCCAGCCCCGGGCTAGCGGCTAGCACAGATACGCAGTATTTT	CASPGLAASTDTQYF
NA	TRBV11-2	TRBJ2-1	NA	TGTGCCAGCAGCTTAGATACCCCCGGAACTAGAACCCGATACAATGAGCAGTTCTTC	CASSLDTPGTRTRYNEQFF
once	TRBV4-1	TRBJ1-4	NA	TGCGCCAGCAGCCAAGAACGGCAGGGGTGGGAAAAACTGCTTTTT	CASSQERQGWEKLLF
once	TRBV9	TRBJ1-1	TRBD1	TGTGCCAGCAGCCCATCGGGACAGAGAACTGAAGCTTTCTTT	CASSPSGQRTEAFF
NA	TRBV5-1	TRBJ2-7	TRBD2	TGCGCCAGCAGCTTGGAACCGGGAGGACCCTACGAGCAGTACTTC	CASSLEPGGPYEQYF
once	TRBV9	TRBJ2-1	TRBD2	TGTGCCAGCAGCGTAGGGACTAGCGGGAGCTGGGCCTACAATGAGCAGTTCTTC	CASSVGTSGSWAYNEQFF
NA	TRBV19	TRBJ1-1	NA	TGTGCCAGTAGTTACGGACGGGGACAAAGGGGCACTGAAGCTTTCTTT	CASSYGRGQRGTEAFF
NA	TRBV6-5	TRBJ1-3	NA	TGTGCCAGCAAGAGCTCTGGAAACACCATATATTTT	CASKSSGNTIYF
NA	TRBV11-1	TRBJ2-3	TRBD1	TGTGCCAGCAGTCGAATTACAGGGGGCACAGATACGCAGTATTTT	CASSRITGGTDTQYF
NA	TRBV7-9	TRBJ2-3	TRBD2	TGTGCCAGCAGCTTTTCGTGGGGGGGAGCAGATACGCAGTATTTT	CASSFSWGGADTQYF
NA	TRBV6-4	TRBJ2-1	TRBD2	TGTGCCAGCAGCGTAACTAGCGGCTCCTACAATGAGCAGTTCTTC	CASSVTSGSYNEQFF
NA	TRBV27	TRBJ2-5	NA	TGTGCCAGCAGTTTACGGAGGAGGGAGACCCAGTACTTC	CASSLRRRETQYF
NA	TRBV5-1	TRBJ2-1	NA	TGCGCCAGCAGTGCCAGAGTCTACAATGAGCAGTTCTTC	CASSARVYNEQFF
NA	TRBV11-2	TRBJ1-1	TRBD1	TGTGCCAGCAGCCTGGGGACAGAGCTTGAAGCTTTCTTT	CASSLGTELEAFF
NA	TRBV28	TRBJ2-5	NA	TGTGCCAGCAGCGCCATTGTCCAAGAGACCCAGTACTTC	CASSAIVQETQYF
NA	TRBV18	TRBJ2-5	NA	TGTGCCAGCTCGCCGGGCGTGGACACCCAGTACTTC	CASSPGVDTQYF
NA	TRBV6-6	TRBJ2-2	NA	TGTGCCAGCACTCGGACGGGGAACACCGGGGAGCTGTTTTTT	CASTRTGNTGELFF
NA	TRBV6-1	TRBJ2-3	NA	TGTGCCAGCAGTCTCTCGCGGGGCACAGATACGCAGTATTTT	CASSLSRGTDTQYF
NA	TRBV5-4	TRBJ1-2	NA	TGTGCCAGCAGCTCACCGAAACAAGGATATGGCTACACCTTC	CASSSPKQGYGYTF
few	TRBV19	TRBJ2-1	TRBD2	TGTGCCAGTAGTAGCCGACGACTAGCGGGAGACAATGAGCAGTTCTTC	CASSSRRLAGDNEQFF
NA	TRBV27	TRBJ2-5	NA	TGTGCCAGCAGTCCCGAAGGACCGTACCAAGAGACCCAGTACTTC	CASSPEGPYQETQYF
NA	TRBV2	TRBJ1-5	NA	TGTGCCAGCAGTCTCAGGGAAGACCCAAGAGAGCCCCAGCATTTT	CASSLREDPREPQHF
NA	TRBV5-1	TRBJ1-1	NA	TGCGCCAGCAGCTTGAAAGCTTTCTTT	CASSLKAFF
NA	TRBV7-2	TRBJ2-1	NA	TGTGCCAGCAGCCCCGATATGAGGGTCTACAATGAGCAGTTCTTC	CASSPDMRVYNEQFF
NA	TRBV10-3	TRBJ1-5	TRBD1	TGTGCCATCAGTGACAGCTCGGGGAACAGGGGGCAGCCCCAGCATTTT	CAISDSSGNRGQPQHF
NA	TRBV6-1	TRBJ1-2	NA	TGTGCCAGCAGTGAAAGTGTCCTTACGTATGGCTACACCTTC	CASSESVLTYGYTF
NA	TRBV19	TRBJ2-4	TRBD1	TGTGCCAGTAGTCTCCCGGGACAGGGGAAAAACATTCAGTACTTC	CASSLPGQGKNIQYF